The table lists the clone carrying this T cell receptor (beta chain) with a few counts. This sample stems from a study of T-cell reconstitution after alpha-beta-depleted transplantation in children. Preparation of the TCRbeta library involved a method that used unique molecular identifiers. MiXCR was run by TCRdb on the PCR reads, yielding one entry per CDR3 protein. The sample shows more than 200,000 distinct CDR3 sequences, 25% of them seen only once. From germline, CDR1 is MNHEY and CDR2 SMNVEV (reference sequence). The CDR3 has 18 residues. V trimming: 4 bases; J trimming: 4 bases; junction bases outside the gene matches: 14.

The receptor comes from a girl aged 2 to 9 with Fanconi anemia, due to receive a stem cell transplant. The chain carries TRBV27 and TRBJ2-1; 9 bases are a match to TRBD1. The source material was PBMCs, sampled before TCRalphabeta/CD19-depleted stem cell transplant. The CDR3: CASSYHNPGQGVYNEQFF. The CDR3 region has the DNA TGTGCCAGCAGTTACCATAATCCGGGACAGGGTGTGTACAATGAGCAGTTCTTC.